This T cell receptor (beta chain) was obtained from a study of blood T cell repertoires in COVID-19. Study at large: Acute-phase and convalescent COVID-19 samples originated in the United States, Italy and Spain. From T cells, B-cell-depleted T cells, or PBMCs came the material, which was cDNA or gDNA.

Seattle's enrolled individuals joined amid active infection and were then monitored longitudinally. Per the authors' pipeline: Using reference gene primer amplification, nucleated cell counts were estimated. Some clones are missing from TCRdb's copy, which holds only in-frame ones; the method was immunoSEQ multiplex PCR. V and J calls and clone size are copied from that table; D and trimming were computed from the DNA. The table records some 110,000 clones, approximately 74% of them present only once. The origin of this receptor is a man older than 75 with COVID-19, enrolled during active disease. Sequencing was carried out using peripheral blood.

The DNA of the CDR3 is TGTGCCAGCAACGACAGGGGCATAGGGACACCCCTCCACTTT. Protein sequence: CASNDRGIGTPLHF. This chain joins TRBV27 and TRBJ1-6; 8 nucleotides align to TRBD1. CDR1 and CDR2 from the germline V gene are MNHEY and SMNVEV (reference sequence). The CDR3 totals 14 residues. Trimming at V came to 7 bases and at J to 11 bases, leaving 10 bases not matched to a gene.